This T cell receptor beta chain emerged from a study of blood T cell repertoires in COVID-19. Study-level background: Acute and convalescent COVID-19 samples came from the United States, Italy and Spain. Nucleic acid was either cDNA or gDNA, and it came from T cells, B-cell-depleted T cells, or PBMCs.

Methods used by the authors: Reference gene primer amplification yielded estimated nucleated cell counts. Profiling relied on immunoSEQ multiplex PCR, and the TCRdb table lists in-frame clones only, not all of them. V and J calls and clone size are given by that table; D and trimming were obtained from the DNA. The table has roughly 250,000 clones, under 90% seen once. Sequenced input: peripheral blood. The receptor was isolated from a human donor in a cohort sampled during active COVID-19.

CDR3 coding DNA: TGCGCCAGCATGGGATCAGGACAGGGTCAGGGCTATGGCTACACCTTC. Protein sequence: CASMGSGQGQGYGYTF. The chain employs TRBV5-1 and TRBJ1-2; 8 bases align to TRBD1. With 6 bases clipped from V and 4 bases from J, the junction kept 14 bases outside the gene matches. This CDR3 is 16 amino acids long. The V gene's germline CDR1 is SGHRS and CDR2 YFSETQ.